These 19 T cell receptor beta chains originate from one sample sequenced in a study of blood T cell repertoires in COVID-19. The repertoire was sequenced with immunoSEQ multiplex PCR; TCRdb's copy has only in-frame clones and lacks some. The sample has about 190,000 clones, 84% seen once; the top ten hold roughly 3.2%. Material for sequencing was PBMCs or T cells enriched from blood (not recorded which). Every receptor here comes from a woman aged 25 to 39 who had recovered from COVID-19.

This clone was counted at least ten times. One end of the junction varies from germline; a read error may be responsible. The V and J genes are TRBV7-2 and TRBJ1-1; unclear D gene. The CDR3 extends over 15 amino acids. CDR1 and CDR2 (germline): SGHTA, FQGNSA. The CDR3 DNA reads as TGTGCCAGCGGCTTGGGCGCGTACATGAACACTGAAGCTTTCTTT. Translating gives CASGLGAYMNTEAFF. Drawing the rest from reference TRBV7-2 and TRBJ1-1, the complete variable domain is GAGVSQSPSNKVTEKGKDVELRCDPISGHTALYWYRQSLGQGLEFLIYFQGNSAPDKSGLPSDRFSAERTGGSVSTLTIQRTQQEDSAVYLCASGLGAYMNTEAFFGQGTRLTVV.

The V and J genes are TRBV2 and TRBJ1-1; 7 bases are shared with TRBD1. The CDR3 covers 12 residues. V trimming: 6 bases; J trimming: 4 bases; junction bases outside the gene matches: 2. Germline CDR1 and CDR2: SNHLY and FYNNEI. CDR3 bases: TGTGCCAGCAGGACAGGGTTCACTGAAGCTTTCTTT. Translating it yields CASRTGFTEAFF.

The CDR3 here is CASSLGGQGSYEQYF. CDR3 coding DNA: TGTGCCAGCAGTTTGGGGGGACAGGGTTCCTACGAGCAGTACTTC. The chain combines TRBV28 with TRBJ2-7, with 9 bases fitting TRBD1. This CDR3 has 15 residues. CDR1 and CDR2 from the germline V gene are MDHEN and SYDVKM. V shed 3 bases and J 1 base; nucleotides not matched to a gene: 4.

This rearrangement joins TRBV3-1 (or the pseudogene TRBV3-2) to TRBJ2-2; D possibly corresponds to TRBD1 (5 bases). The CDR3 contains 15 residues. Looked up from germline, CDR1 is LGHDT and CDR2 is YNNKEL (reference sequence). Deletions cut 3 bases from V and 1 base from J, with 9 bases between. DNA for the CDR3: TGTGCCAGCAGCCAGCGACAGTGGAACACCGGGGAGCTGTTTTTT. Amino acids: CASSQRQWNTGELFF.

This clone was found many times. The CDR3 reads CASRLTSGRADPYNEQFF. The CDR3 DNA reads TGCGCCAGCAGACTGACTAGCGGGAGGGCCGACCCCTACAATGAGCAGTTCTTC. This chain uses TRBV4-1 with TRBJ2-1; TRBD2 aligns across 14 bases. The V gene's germline CDR1 is MGHRA and CDR2 YSYEKL. J was trimmed by 2 bases and V by 6 bases; bases with no gene match: 9. The CDR3 runs 18 residues.

The chain has TRBV27 and TRBJ2-2, with 14 bases identical to TRBD2. Losses at the gene ends were 5 bases for V and 6 bases for J; bases not matched to a gene: 14. CDR3 length equals 19 residues. The V gene's germline CDR1 is MNHEY and CDR2 SMNVEV (reference sequence). This chain's CDR3 is CASSPSLMTSGRVSGELFF. CDR3 nucleotides: TGTGCCAGCAGTCCATCTCTCATGACTAGCGGGAGGGTGTCCGGGGAGCTGTTTTTT.

This chain links TRBV11-3 with TRBJ2-1; 11 bases map to TRBD2. CDR1 and CDR2 (germline): SGHNT, YENEEA. V was pared by 5 bases and J by 11 bases, with 11 bases of the junction left unmatched. The CDR3 extends over 15 amino acids. The CDR3 DNA reads TGTGCCAGCAGCCCCCGACTAGCGGGACAGGCGAAGCAGTTCTTC. Its protein product is CASSPRLAGQAKQFF.

This clone was counted a single time. This chain links TRBV28 with TRBJ2-5; 9 nucleotides line up with TRBD2. CDR1 and CDR2 (germline): MDHEN, SYDVKM. V trimming: 4 bases; J trimming: 2 bases; junction bases outside the gene matches: 8. The CDR3 has 16 amino acids. CDR3 residues: CASSSSGRTPQETQYF. The CDR3 DNA is TGTGCCAGCAGTTCGAGCGGGAGGACCCCTCAAGAGACCCAGTACTTC.

The chain carries TRBV6-5 and TRBJ1-2, with D hard to call. The CDR3 consists of 12 residues. Per the germline V gene, CDR1 is MNHEY and CDR2 is SVGAGI. Trimming stripped 10 bases from V and 1 base from J, with 10 bases between. The DNA for the CDR3 is TGTGCCACTAGTTCGTATAACTATGGCTACACCTTC. Protein sequence: CATSSYNYGYTF.

V is TRBV6-5 and J is TRBJ2-5; a possible D gene is TRBD2 (5 bases). Germline CDR1 and CDR2: MNHEY and SVGAGI. V lost 7 bases and J 3 bases, leaving 12 bases between the germline ends. There are 13 residues in the CDR3. This chain's CDR3 is CASTEREEETQYF. CDR3 nucleotide sequence: TGTGCCAGCACCGAACGGGAAGAAGAGACCCAGTACTTC.

The chain is built from TRBV5-8 and TRBJ1-6; TRBD1 matches 10 bases. Germline CDR1 and CDR2: SGHTS and YDEGEE. The trim removed 4 bases at V and 8 bases at J, leaving 6 bases unmatched. The CDR3 contains 15 residues. The CDR3, as DNA: TGTGCCAGCAGCCCTCGGGACAGGGGCTATTCACCCCTCCACTTT. Its protein is CASSPRDRGYSPLHF. The variable domain in full, completed from reference TRBV5-8 and TRBJ1-6, reads EAGVTQSPTHLIKTRGQQATLRCSPISGHTSVYWYQQALGLGLQFLLWYDEGEERNRGNFPPRFSGRQFPNYSSELNVNALELEDSALYLCASSPRDRGYSPLHFGNGTRLTVT.

This chain connects TRBV21-1 to TRBJ2-1; TRBD1, the D gene given by the table, was not confirmed from the DNA. TRBV21-1 counts as a pseudogene. CDR3 length: 11 residues. DNA for the CDR3: TGTGCCAGAAAGGGGTACAATGAGCAGTTCTTC. This codes for CARKGYNEQFF.

The gene calls are TRBV28 and TRBJ1-2; the D is unclear. Germline V gene lookup returns CDR1 MDHEN and CDR2 SYDVKM. CDR3 length equals 11 residues. V lost 5 bases to trimming and J lost 8 bases, with 9 bases between them. Here the CDR3 reads CASSVGPGYTF. The CDR3 nucleotides are TGTGCCAGCAGTGTGGGCCCAGGCTACACCTTC.

This chain connects TRBV19 to TRBJ1-2; TRBD1 aligns across 9 bases. V lost 4 bases, J lost 2 bases, and 2 bases stayed unmatched. The CDR3 extends over 14 amino acids. The germline V gene has CDR1 LNHDA and CDR2 SQIVND (reference sequence). CDR3: CASSRDRVNYGYTF. The CDR3 bases are TGTGCCAGTAGTAGGGACAGGGTGAACTATGGCTACACCTTC.

The chain joins TRBV12-3 or TRBV12-4 to TRBJ1-2, with a tentative D call TRBD1 (6 bases). V dropped 6 bases and J dropped 0 bases, with 8 bases sitting between them. The length of the CDR3 is 13 residues. The CDR3 region is CASSSGANYGYTF. DNA for the CDR3: TGTGCCAGCAGCTCAGGGGCTAACTATGGCTACACCTTC.

The J gene is TRBJ2-7, the V gene TRBV19; 7 bases are a match to TRBD1. The CDR3 loop spans 14 amino acids. Germline CDR1 reads LNHDA; CDR2 reads SQIVND (reference sequence). The trim removed 2 bases at V and 2 bases at J, leaving 3 bases unmatched. CDR3 nucleotide sequence: TGTGCCAGTAGTATAAGGGGGCCGACCTACGAGCAGTACTTC. It yields the protein CASSIRGPTYEQYF. Full variable domain (outside the CDR3, taken from reference TRBV19 and TRBJ2-7): DGGITQSPKYLFRKEGQNVTLSCEQNLNHDAMYWYRQDPGQGLRLIYYSQIVNDFQKGDIAEGYSVSREKKESFPLTVTSAQKNPTAFYLCASSIRGPTYEQYFGPGTRLTVT.

The chain combines TRBV2 with TRBJ1-4, with unresolved D. Trimming removed 6 bases at V and 7 bases at J, with 18 bases between. The CDR3 extends over 15 amino acids. CDR1 and CDR2 (germline): SNHLY, FYNNEI. The CDR3 protein is CASRREGPLGEKLFF. CDR3 DNA: TGTGCCAGCAGAAGGGAGGGCCCATTAGGTGAAAAACTGTTTTTT.

The CDR3 bases are TGTGCCAGCAGTCTAGTAGGGGTCAATGAGCAGTTCTTC. It specifies CASSLVGVNEQFF. This rearrangement joins TRBV6-1 to TRBJ2-1; weak D call: TRBD1 (5 bases). CDR3 length: 13 residues. With 5 bases removed from V and 6 bases from J, the gap between germline ends came to 11 bases. Germline loops: CDR1 MNHNS, CDR2 SASEGT.

The gene calls are TRBV5-1 and TRBJ2-7; D is perhaps TRBD2 (5 bases). The CDR3 spans 15 residues. V was pared by 0 bases and J by 2 bases, with 12 bases between. CDR1 and CDR2 (germline): SGHRS, YFSETQ. This CDR3 reads CASSLAPGSAYEQYF. The CDR3 DNA reads TGCGCCAGCAGCTTGGCACCGGGGAGCGCCTACGAGCAGTACTTC.